This T cell receptor (beta chain) was retrieved from a study of neurological immune-mediated disorders. Input was about a million sorted T cells, either CD4+ or CD8+. The trim removed 8 bases at V and 4 bases at J, leaving 14 bases unmatched. Germline V lookup: CDR1 SGHAT, CDR2 FQNNGV. The CDR3 is 18 amino acids. In every sequencing run, more than 180 million TCR-beta sequences were generated from 15-18 subjects. TCRdb ran MiXCR on the 5' RACE reads and lists one entry per CDR3 protein. The sample holds roughly 10,000 distinct CDR3 sequences; around 21% are singletons and the top ten take approximately 14%. This clonotype was seen ten or more times.

The TCR comes from a woman aged 35 to 49 with multiple sclerosis. Sequencing was carried out using CD8+ T cells from blood. The rearrangement uses TRBV11-2 and TRBJ2-6; TRBD1 matches 10 bases. The CDR3 sequence: CASSETGGAYAGANVLTF. The CDR3 DNA reads TGTGCCAGCTCAGAGACAGGGGGCGCTTATGCCGGGGCCAACGTCCTGACTTTC.